The rows below give T cell receptor beta chains drawn from one sample of a study of cytomegalovirus exposure and HLA in healthy donors. TCRdb's copy holds only in-frame clones and misses some; the assay was immunoSEQ multiplex PCR. This sample yields roughly 120,000 clones, of which about two thirds are seen a single time; about 5.5% belongs to the top ten. Sequencing used PBMCs. The origin of the receptors is a woman in her 70s in good health and CMV-seropositive. CDR3s include the opening cysteine and the closing phenylalanine or tryptophan. D genes are given only for firm matches. Where a row states a size, it is once, few, many or the class of an expanded clone; other rows omit it.

j_gene: TRBJ2-7
v_gene: TRBV5-1
d_gene: TRBD1
abundance: NA
CDR3nt: TGCGCCAGCAGCTACCAGAGCCAGGGGGCATCTGGAGAGCAGTACTTC
CDR3aa: CASSYQSQGASGEQYF

j_gene: TRBJ1-3
v_gene: TRBV10-3
d_gene: NA
abundance: NA
CDR3nt: TGTGCCATCAGTGCCTCGACGGGTACTGGAAACACCATATATTTT
CDR3aa: CAISASTGTGNTIYF

j_gene: TRBJ1-1
v_gene: TRBV6-5
d_gene: NA
abundance: NA
CDR3nt: TGTGCCAGCAGTTACGGGGACACTAACACTGAAGCTTTCTTT
CDR3aa: CASSYGDTNTEAFF

j_gene: TRBJ1-4
v_gene: TRBV27
d_gene: NA
abundance: NA
CDR3nt: TGTGCCACCAAAGGGGGACCTAATGAAAAACTGTTTTTT
CDR3aa: CATKGGPNEKLFF

j_gene: TRBJ2-3
v_gene: TRBV6-5
d_gene: TRBD2
abundance: NA
CDR3nt: TGTGCCAGCAGTTCCTCCCTAGCGGGGGGGCGGGATACGCAGTATTTT
CDR3aa: CASSSSLAGGRDTQYF

j_gene: TRBJ1-2
v_gene: TRBV2
d_gene: NA
abundance: NA
CDR3nt: TGTGCCAGCATCAGTGAGGAAAGGGGAAGGATGGGTGGCTACACCTTC
CDR3aa: CASISEERGRMGGYTF

j_gene: TRBJ1-5
v_gene: TRBV7-8
d_gene: NA
abundance: NA
CDR3nt: TGTGCCAGCAGCTTGGACAACAATCAGCCCCAGCATTTT
CDR3aa: CASSLDNNQPQHF

j_gene: TRBJ1-6
v_gene: TRBV19
d_gene: TRBD1
abundance: NA
CDR3nt: TGTGCCAGTAGTACACAGGGGGCTGATAATTCACCCCTCCACTTT
CDR3aa: CASSTQGADNSPLHF

j_gene: TRBJ1-3
v_gene: TRBV5-1
d_gene: NA
abundance: NA
CDR3nt: TGCGCCAGCAGCCCCGTAGTGGGGAGCTCTGGAAACACCATATATTTT
CDR3aa: CASSPVVGSSGNTIYF

j_gene: TRBJ1-1
v_gene: TRBV30
d_gene: TRBD1
abundance: few
CDR3nt: TGTGCCTGGAGTGTACGGGCAGGGGGGAACACTGAAGCTTTCTTT
CDR3aa: CAWSVRAGGNTEAFF

j_gene: TRBJ1-2
v_gene: TRBV30
d_gene: TRBD1
abundance: NA
CDR3nt: TGTGCCTGGCTCGGACAGGGAAACTATGGCTACACCTTC
CDR3aa: CAWLGQGNYGYTF

j_gene: TRBJ1-2
v_gene: TRBV5-4
d_gene: NA
abundance: NA
CDR3nt: TGTGCCAGCAGCTTGGCCAGGGGTTTCGGTGGCTACACCTTC
CDR3aa: CASSLARGFGGYTF

j_gene: TRBJ1-2
v_gene: TRBV28
d_gene: TRBD1
abundance: NA
CDR3nt: TGTGCCAGCAGGGGACAGGTCTATGGCTACACCTTC
CDR3aa: CASRGQVYGYTF

j_gene: TRBJ2-3
v_gene: TRBV2
d_gene: NA
abundance: NA
CDR3nt: TGTGCCAGCAGTGAAGGAGGGGGACGCCGCACAGATACGCAGTATTTT
CDR3aa: CASSEGGGRRTDTQYF

j_gene: TRBJ2-5
v_gene: TRBV18
d_gene: NA
abundance: NA
CDR3nt: TGTGCCAGCTCACTACAGGGAGTGGAGACCCAGTACTTC
CDR3aa: CASSLQGVETQYF

j_gene: TRBJ1-1
v_gene: TRBV29-1
d_gene: NA
abundance: NA
CDR3nt: TGCAGCGCTCCCTCCACGCGGGGCAGGGAAGCTTTCTTT
CDR3aa: CSAPSTRGREAFF

j_gene: TRBJ2-3
v_gene: TRBV2
d_gene: TRBD2
abundance: NA
CDR3nt: TGTGCCAGCAGTGAAGAGTACAGCGGGGGTGATACGCAGTATTTT
CDR3aa: CASSEEYSGGDTQYF

j_gene: TRBJ1-5
v_gene: TRBV6-5
d_gene: TRBD1
abundance: NA
CDR3nt: TGTGCCAGCAGTTACTCGGGCAGGGGGCGCGAGCAGCCCCAGCATTTT
CDR3aa: CASSYSGRGREQPQHF

j_gene: TRBJ2-7
v_gene: TRBV2
d_gene: TRBD1
abundance: NA
CDR3nt: TGTGCCAGCCGGCCGGGACAGCGTGGCTACGAGCAGTACTTC
CDR3aa: CASRPGQRGYEQYF

j_gene: TRBJ1-2
v_gene: TRBV27
d_gene: TRBD1
abundance: NA
CDR3nt: TGTGCCAGCAGTTCCCTTGGGACAGGGGGCGAGGGCTACACCTTC
CDR3aa: CASSSLGTGGEGYTF

j_gene: TRBJ2-7
v_gene: TRBV10-3
d_gene: TRBD1
abundance: many
CDR3nt: TGTGCCACCGGGACAGGGACTTTACAATACGAGCAGTACTTC
CDR3aa: CATGTGTLQYEQYF

j_gene: TRBJ2-7
v_gene: TRBV7-2
d_gene: TRBD1
abundance: NA
CDR3nt: TGTGCCAGCAGTACCAACCAGGGGGCTGGCTACGAGCAGTACTTC
CDR3aa: CASSTNQGAGYEQYF

j_gene: TRBJ2-1
v_gene: TRBV25-1
d_gene: NA
abundance: NA
CDR3nt: TGTGCCAGCTTTGACCGGCCCTCAGGGCAGTTCTTC
CDR3aa: CASFDRPSGQFF

j_gene: TRBJ1-1
v_gene: TRBV19
d_gene: NA
abundance: NA
CDR3nt: TGTGCCAGTAGTGGACAAGGGCCTGACGCGGCTTTCTTT
CDR3aa: CASSGQGPDAAFF

j_gene: TRBJ1-6
v_gene: TRBV4-2
d_gene: NA
abundance: NA
CDR3nt: TGTGCCAGCAGCCAAGGAGATTCACCCCTCCACTTT
CDR3aa: CASSQGDSPLHF

j_gene: TRBJ1-5
v_gene: TRBV6-1
d_gene: NA
abundance: NA
CDR3nt: TGTGCCAGCAGTGTACTACTCGGAAGTAATAGCAATCAGCCCCAGCATTTT
CDR3aa: CASSVLLGSNSNQPQHF

j_gene: TRBJ1-2
v_gene: TRBV6-1
d_gene: TRBD1
abundance: NA
CDR3nt: TGTGCCAGCAGTGATTGGACAGGGACTAACTATGGCTACACCTTC
CDR3aa: CASSDWTGTNYGYTF

j_gene: TRBJ2-1
v_gene: TRBV29-1
d_gene: TRBD2
abundance: few
CDR3nt: TGCAGCGTTGTAGTACTAGCGGGAGGCAATGAGCAGTTCTTC
CDR3aa: CSVVVLAGGNEQFF

j_gene: TRBJ2-5
v_gene: TRBV7-6
d_gene: NA
abundance: NA
CDR3nt: TGTGCCAGCAGCTTAGAGGGGGATGGGGAGACCCAGTACTTC
CDR3aa: CASSLEGDGETQYF

j_gene: TRBJ1-1
v_gene: TRBV6-5
d_gene: NA
abundance: NA
CDR3nt: TGTGCCAGCAGTTACCTCAGGGGTCACACTGAAGCTTTCTTT
CDR3aa: CASSYLRGHTEAFF

j_gene: TRBJ2-7
v_gene: TRBV2
d_gene: NA
abundance: NA
CDR3nt: TGTGCCAGCAGGATTATGGACTATGACTACGAGCAGTACTTC
CDR3aa: CASRIMDYDYEQYF

j_gene: TRBJ2-5
v_gene: TRBV14
d_gene: TRBD1
abundance: NA
CDR3nt: TGTGCCAGCACCCCGACAGGGACGGAGACCCAGTACTTC
CDR3aa: CASTPTGTETQYF

j_gene: TRBJ1-2
v_gene: TRBV2
d_gene: NA
abundance: NA
CDR3nt: TGTGCCAGCAGTCTAGACAGTAACTATGGCTACACCTTC
CDR3aa: CASSLDSNYGYTF

j_gene: TRBJ2-5
v_gene: TRBV7-9
d_gene: NA
abundance: NA
CDR3nt: TGTGCCAGCAGCTTACCTCAAGAGACCCAGTACTTC
CDR3aa: CASSLPQETQYF

j_gene: TRBJ2-5
v_gene: TRBV5-1
d_gene: NA
abundance: NA
CDR3nt: TGCGCCAGCAGCTTGAGCGTGGCAGGGTTGGTAGGGGAGACCCAGTACTTC
CDR3aa: CASSLSVAGLVGETQYF

j_gene: TRBJ1-5
v_gene: TRBV27
d_gene: NA
abundance: NA
CDR3nt: TGTGCCAGCAGTTTCTCGGGGAATAGCAATCAGCCCCAGCATTTT
CDR3aa: CASSFSGNSNQPQHF

j_gene: TRBJ1-6
v_gene: TRBV5-1
d_gene: TRBD1
abundance: NA
CDR3nt: TGCGCCAGCAGCTTGGGTACAGACAGGGCTCCCCTCCACTTT
CDR3aa: CASSLGTDRAPLHF

j_gene: TRBJ1-2
v_gene: TRBV6-5
d_gene: NA
abundance: once
CDR3nt: TGTGCCAGCAGTCGTCATCCGGAGGGGTATGGCTACACCTTC
CDR3aa: CASSRHPEGYGYTF

j_gene: TRBJ1-4
v_gene: TRBV5-1
d_gene: NA
abundance: many
CDR3nt: TGCGCCAGCAGCTTGGGGGACACAACTAATGAAAAACTGTTTTTT
CDR3aa: CASSLGDTTNEKLFF

j_gene: TRBJ1-1
v_gene: TRBV6-6
d_gene: NA
abundance: NA
CDR3nt: TGTGCCAGCATCCCGCGAGTTTTGAACACTGAAGCTTTCTTT
CDR3aa: CASIPRVLNTEAFF

j_gene: TRBJ2-7
v_gene: TRBV4-1
d_gene: NA
abundance: NA
CDR3nt: TGCGCCAGCAGACGGCAGGGGAATTCCTACGAGCAGTACTTC
CDR3aa: CASRRQGNSYEQYF

j_gene: TRBJ1-6
v_gene: TRBV27
d_gene: NA
abundance: NA
CDR3nt: TGTGCCAGCAAAATGACGATGGGCGACACCTATAATTCACCCCTCCACTTT
CDR3aa: CASKMTMGDTYNSPLHF

j_gene: TRBJ1-2
v_gene: TRBV6-5
d_gene: TRBD1
abundance: NA
CDR3nt: TGTGCCAGCAGCGACAGGGCTAGTATCTATGGCTACACCTTC
CDR3aa: CASSDRASIYGYTF

j_gene: TRBJ1-2
v_gene: TRBV6-5
d_gene: TRBD1
abundance: few
CDR3nt: TGTGCCAGCAGATCCCAGGGGGTCTATGGCTACACCTTC
CDR3aa: CASRSQGVYGYTF

j_gene: TRBJ2-7
v_gene: TRBV10-3
d_gene: TRBD2
abundance: few
CDR3nt: TGTGCCATCAGTGAGTCGGCTAGCGGGGACCAGGAGCAGTACTTC
CDR3aa: CAISESASGDQEQYF

j_gene: TRBJ2-2
v_gene: TRBV18
d_gene: TRBD1
abundance: NA
CDR3nt: TGTGCCAGCTCCCGGGACAGGGTGAACACCGGGGAGCTGTTTTTT
CDR3aa: CASSRDRVNTGELFF

j_gene: TRBJ1-4
v_gene: TRBV7-8
d_gene: TRBD1
abundance: once
CDR3nt: TGTGCCAGCAGCCCCATCCGACAGGGATTCGAAAAACTGTTTTTT
CDR3aa: CASSPIRQGFEKLFF

j_gene: TRBJ2-7
v_gene: TRBV5-4
d_gene: NA
abundance: NA
CDR3nt: TGTGCCAGCAGCTTGGGGGACTCCGCCGGGGAGCAGTACTTC
CDR3aa: CASSLGDSAGEQYF

j_gene: TRBJ2-5
v_gene: TRBV7-6
d_gene: TRBD2
abundance: NA
CDR3nt: TGTGCCAGCAGCCCGTCCATGGGGTCTAGCGGGGCGTTCGTGGCCCAGTACTTC
CDR3aa: CASSPSMGSSGAFVAQYF

j_gene: TRBJ1-6
v_gene: TRBV5-1
d_gene: NA
abundance: few
CDR3nt: TGCGCCAGCAGCCGCGGGGGACTAGGGAATTCACCCCTCCACTTT
CDR3aa: CASSRGGLGNSPLHF

j_gene: TRBJ2-3
v_gene: TRBV7-2
d_gene: NA
abundance: NA
CDR3nt: TGTGCCAGCAGCTTAATAGAGGCGACAGATACGCAGTATTTT
CDR3aa: CASSLIEATDTQYF

j_gene: TRBJ1-5
v_gene: TRBV6-5
d_gene: TRBD1
abundance: few
CDR3nt: TGTGCCGTGGGACAGGGTGGCAATCAGCCCCAGCATTTT
CDR3aa: CAVGQGGNQPQHF

j_gene: TRBJ2-7
v_gene: TRBV7-2
d_gene: NA
abundance: NA
CDR3nt: TGTGCCAGCAGCTTACAGGGTTCCTCCTACGAGCAGTACTTC
CDR3aa: CASSLQGSSYEQYF

j_gene: TRBJ2-3
v_gene: TRBV10-3
d_gene: NA
abundance: once
CDR3nt: TGTGCCATAAAGGGAGGCGGGGGCACAGATACGCAGTATTTT
CDR3aa: CAIKGGGGTDTQYF

j_gene: TRBJ1-1
v_gene: TRBV25-1
d_gene: NA
abundance: few
CDR3nt: TGTGCCAGCAGTACCACGGGAAACACTGAAGCTTTCTTT
CDR3aa: CASSTTGNTEAFF

j_gene: TRBJ2-7
v_gene: TRBV7-9
d_gene: TRBD1
abundance: NA
CDR3nt: TGTGCCAGCAGTTATAGTCGGGACAGTTCCTACGAGCAGTACTTC
CDR3aa: CASSYSRDSSYEQYF

j_gene: TRBJ1-5
v_gene: TRBV4-2
d_gene: NA
abundance: NA
CDR3nt: TGTGCCAGCAGCCAAGATTGGACAAGCAATCAGCCCCAGCATTTT
CDR3aa: CASSQDWTSNQPQHF

j_gene: TRBJ1-2
v_gene: TRBV6-5
d_gene: NA
abundance: NA
CDR3nt: TGTGCCAGCAACCCACAGGGAAGATCGGGTTATGGCTACACCTTC
CDR3aa: CASNPQGRSGYGYTF

j_gene: TRBJ2-7
v_gene: TRBV5-4
d_gene: NA
abundance: NA
CDR3nt: TGTGCCAGCAGCTTAAACTGGGGCCCCTCCTACGAGCAGTACTTC
CDR3aa: CASSLNWGPSYEQYF